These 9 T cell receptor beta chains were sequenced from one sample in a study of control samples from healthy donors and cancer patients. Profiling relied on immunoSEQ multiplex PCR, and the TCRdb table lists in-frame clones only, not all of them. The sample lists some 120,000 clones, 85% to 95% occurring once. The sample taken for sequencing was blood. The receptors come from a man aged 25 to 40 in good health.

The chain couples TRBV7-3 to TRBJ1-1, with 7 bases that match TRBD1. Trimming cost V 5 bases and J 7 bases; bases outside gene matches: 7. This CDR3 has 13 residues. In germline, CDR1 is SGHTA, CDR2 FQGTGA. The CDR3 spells CASSPDRTLEAFF. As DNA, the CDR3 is TGTGCCAGCAGCCCGGACAGGACGCTTGAAGCTTTCTTT.

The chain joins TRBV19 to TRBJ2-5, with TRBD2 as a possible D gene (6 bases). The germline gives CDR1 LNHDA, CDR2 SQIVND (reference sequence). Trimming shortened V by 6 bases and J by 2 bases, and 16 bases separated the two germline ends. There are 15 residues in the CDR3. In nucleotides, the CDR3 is TGTGCCAGTAGAGAATACGTCGGGGGACAAGAGACCCAGTACTTC. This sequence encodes CASREYVGGQETQYF. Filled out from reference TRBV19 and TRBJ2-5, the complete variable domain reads DGGITQSPKYLFRKEGQNVTLSCEQNLNHDAMYWYRQDPGQGLRLIYYSQIVNDFQKGDIAEGYSVSREKKESFPLTVTSAQKNPTAFYLCASREYVGGQETQYFGPGTRLLVL.

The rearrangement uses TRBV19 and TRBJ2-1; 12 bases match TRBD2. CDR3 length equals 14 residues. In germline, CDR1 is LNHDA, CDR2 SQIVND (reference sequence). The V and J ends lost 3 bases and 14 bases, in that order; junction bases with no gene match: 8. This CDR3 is CASSISSGGAGEFF. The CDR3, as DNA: TGTGCCAGTAGTATCTCTAGCGGGGGGGCTGGAGAGTTCTTC.

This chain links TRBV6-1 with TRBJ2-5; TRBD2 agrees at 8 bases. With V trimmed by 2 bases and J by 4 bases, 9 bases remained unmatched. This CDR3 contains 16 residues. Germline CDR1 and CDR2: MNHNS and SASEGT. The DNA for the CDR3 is TGTGCCAGCAGTGAATCAGCGGGGGAGGCGGGAGAGACCCAGTACTTC. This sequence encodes CASSESAGEAGETQYF.

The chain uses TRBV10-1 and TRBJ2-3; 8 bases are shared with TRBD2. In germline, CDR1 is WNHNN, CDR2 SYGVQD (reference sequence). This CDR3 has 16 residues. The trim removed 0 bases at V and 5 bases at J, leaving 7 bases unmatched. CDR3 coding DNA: TGCGCCAGCAGTGAGTCTGATAGCGGGGAAGGAGATACGCAGTATTTT. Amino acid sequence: CASSESDSGEGDTQYF.

The CDR3, as DNA: TGTGCCAGCAGCGACAGGGTAGATACGCAGTATTTT. Encoded protein: CASSDRVDTQYF. V and J are TRBV9 and TRBJ2-3; a possible D gene is TRBD1 (6 bases). In germline, CDR1 is SGDLS, CDR2 YYNGEE. Between the trimmed V and J ends, which lost 3 bases and 5 bases, there was a span of 7 bases. CDR3 length equals 12 residues.

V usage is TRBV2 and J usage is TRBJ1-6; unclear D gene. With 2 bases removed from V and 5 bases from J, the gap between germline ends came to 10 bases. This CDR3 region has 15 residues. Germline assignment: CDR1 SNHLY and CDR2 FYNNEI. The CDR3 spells CASSEFTDHNSPLHF. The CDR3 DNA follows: TGTGCCAGCAGTGAATTCACAGATCATAATTCACCCCTCCACTTT. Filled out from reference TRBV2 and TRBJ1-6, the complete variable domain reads EPEVTQTPSHQVTQMGQEVILRCVPISNHLYFYWYRQILGQKVEFLVSFYNNEISEKSEIFDDQFSVERPDGSNFTLKIRSTKLEDSAMYFCASSEFTDHNSPLHFGNGTRLTVT.

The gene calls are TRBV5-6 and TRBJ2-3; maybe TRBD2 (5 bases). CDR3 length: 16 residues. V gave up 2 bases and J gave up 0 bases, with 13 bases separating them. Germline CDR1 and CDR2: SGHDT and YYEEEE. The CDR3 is CASSFVLASSTDTQYF. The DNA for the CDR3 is TGTGCCAGCAGCTTCGTGCTAGCCTCTAGCACAGATACGCAGTATTTT.

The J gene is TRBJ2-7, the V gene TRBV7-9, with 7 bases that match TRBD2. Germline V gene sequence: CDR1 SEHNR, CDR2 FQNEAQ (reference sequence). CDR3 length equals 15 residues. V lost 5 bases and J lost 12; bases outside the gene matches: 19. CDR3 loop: CASSPSGGSGVGRYF. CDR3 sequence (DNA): TGTGCCAGCAGCCCGTCGGGAGGTTCGGGCGTTGGACGGTACTTC.